These 18 T cell receptor beta chains were all obtained from the same sample, sequenced in a study of blood T cells in healthy people across ages. The second PCR ran about 6 to 12 cycles with a sample-barcoded 5' primer and J-beta primers. From the 5' RACE reads, TCRdb called clonotypes with MiXCR, one entry per CDR3 protein. The table has nearly 800,000 distinct CDR3 sequences, roughly 56% seen once; the top ten hold approximately 24%. The sequenced sample consisted of blood. The receptors originated from a man aged 35 to 55 in good health.

This chain connects TRBV6-5 to TRBJ2-4; D not certain. The end of the DNA aligns better with TRBJ2-7, so the J call may be wrong. The germline V gene encodes CDR1 MNHEY and CDR2 SVGAGI. The CDR3 loop spans 14 amino acids. In DNA, the CDR3 is TGTGCCAGCAGAGAGGATTCGAGCTCCTACGAGCAGTACTTC. Protein sequence: CASREDSSSYEQYF.

The rearrangement links TRBV6-2 or TRBV6-3 to TRBJ2-7; D is perhaps TRBD1 (5 bases). This CDR3 contains 15 residues. Germline assignment: CDR1 MNHEY and CDR2 SVGEGT. V was shortened by 2 bases and J by 3 bases, with 14 bases between the two germline ends. CDR3: CASSYGAAGIYEQYF. The CDR3 DNA follows: TGTGCCAGCAGTTACGGAGCTGCAGGGATCTACGAGCAGTACTTC.

This chain connects TRBV7-9 to TRBJ2-5, with 9 bases that match TRBD1. Trimming at V came to 3 bases and at J to 4 bases, leaving 9 bases not matched to a gene. The germline V gene has CDR1 SEHNR and CDR2 FQNEAQ (reference sequence). CDR3 length equals 16 residues. CDR3 loop: CASSFPQGALRETQYF. The CDR3 region has the DNA TGTGCCAGCAGCTTCCCACAGGGGGCGCTAAGAGAGACCCAGTACTTC.

The rearrangement uses TRBV6-2 or TRBV6-3 and TRBJ2-1; 8 nucleotides agree with TRBD1. The DNA end favors TRBJ2-7, so the J call may be wrong. This CDR3 has 14 residues. Germline CDR1 is MNHEY and CDR2 is SVGEGT. The CDR3, as DNA: TGTGCCAGCAGTTGGACAGGGCCACCCTACGAGCAGTACTTC. Its translation is CASSWTGPPYEQYF.

The rearrangement links TRBV27 to TRBJ2-1; no clear D gene. The CDR3 totals 15 residues. V shed 3 bases and J shed 4 bases, with 13 bases lying between them. CDR1 and CDR2 from the germline V gene are MNHEY and SMNVEV (reference sequence). As DNA, the CDR3 is TGTGCCAGCAGTTTTTCGAGAATGGGTTACAATGAGCAGTTCTTC. Translated: CASSFSRMGYNEQFF.

This rearrangement joins TRBV6-5 to TRBJ2-1; TRBD2 agrees at 7 bases. The CDR3 is 15 residues long. The V gene's germline CDR1 is MNHEY and CDR2 SVGAGI. The trim removed 11 bases at V and 5 bases at J, leaving 15 bases unmatched. As DNA, the CDR3 is TGTGCCGCGAATAGGGTTGAGGCGGGAGACAATGAGCAGTTCTTC. Translating it yields CAANRVEAGDNEQFF.

The V gene is TRBV2, the J gene TRBJ1-4, with TRBD1 as a possible D gene (6 bases). Deletions cut 8 bases from V and 6 bases from J, with 19 bases between. Germline-derived CDR1 and CDR2 are SNHLY and FYNNEI. The CDR3 sequence is 15 residues long. CDR3 loop: CASRAKGGRDEKLFF. The CDR3 nucleotides are TGTGCCAGCCGCGCCAAGGGGGGGCGTGATGAAAAACTGTTTTTT.

This clonotype has more than one count but fewer than ten. V usage is TRBV4-3 and J usage is TRBJ2-7; D is unresolved. V was clipped by 0 bases and J by 3 bases, with 9 bases between them. Germline lookup yields CDR1 LGHNA and CDR2 YSLEER. CDR3 length: 14 amino acids. The CDR3 DNA reads as TGCGCCAGCAGCCAAGAGCACAGCCTCTACGAGCAGTACTTC. Translated: CASSQEHSLYEQYF.

The rearrangement uses TRBV20-1 and TRBJ2-3, with D possibly matching TRBD1 (5 bases). There are 17 residues in the CDR3. Germline V gene data show CDR1 as DFQATT and CDR2 as SNEGSKA (reference sequence). Trimming removed 5 bases from V and 0 bases from J, with 21 bases in between. CDR3 sequence: CSAEAGADVPSTDTQYF. For the CDR3, the DNA is TGCAGTGCTGAGGCTGGGGCAGATGTACCTAGCACAGATACGCAGTATTTT.

As concerns this clonotype: A junction boundary mismatches the germline segment, possibly from a read error. The J gene is TRBJ2-3, the V gene TRBV4-2; unclear D gene. The germline CDR1 and CDR2 sequences are LGHNA and YNFKEQ. The CDR3 has 16 amino acids. The CDR3 loop reads CASSHGLAASTDTQYF. The CDR3 DNA reads as TGCGCCAGCAGCCATGGTCTGGCGGCTAGCACAGATACGCAGTATTTT.

This clonotype was seen a few times. The CDR3 coding sequence is TGTGCCAGCAGCTCCCTAGCAGCTAGCACAGATACGCAGTATTTT. This codes for CASSSLAASTDTQYF. This sequence joins TRBV7-6 and TRBJ2-3; tentative D call: TRBD2 (5 bases). Germline V lookup: CDR1 SGHVS, CDR2 FNYEAQ. The CDR3 is made up of 15 amino acids. The V gene lost 4 bases and the J gene lost 0 bases, with 11 bases spanning the gap.

The chain carries TRBV20-1 and TRBJ1-1, with D possibly being TRBD1 (6 bases). The germline V gene encodes CDR1 DFQATT and CDR2 SNEGSKA (reference sequence). The CDR3 is 14 residues long. V was shortened by 3 bases and J by 7 bases, with 18 bases between the two germline ends. The CDR3 loop is CSARGERGEIEAFF. The CDR3 DNA reads as TGCAGTGCTAGGGGAGAGAGGGGGGAAATTGAAGCTTTCTTT.

This chain joins TRBV4-3 and TRBJ2-1; 8 nucleotides line up with TRBD1. V dropped 2 bases and J dropped 0; count of bases not matched to a gene: 3. This CDR3 is built from 16 residues. The germline V gene encodes CDR1 LGHNA and CDR2 YSLEER. CDR3 protein: CASSQRTGSSYNEQFF. The CDR3 nucleotides read TGCGCCAGCAGCCAAAGGACAGGGAGCTCCTACAATGAGCAGTTCTTC.

The chain links TRBV20-1 to TRBJ1-2; D gene unclear. V lost 1 base and J lost 3, with 6 bases in between. This CDR3 is 12 amino acids long. The germline V gene encodes CDR1 DFQATT and CDR2 SNEGSKA (reference sequence). Here the CDR3 reads CSARAVDYGYTF. The CDR3 bases are TGCAGTGCTAGAGCGGTGGACTATGGCTACACCTTC.

The chain joins TRBV29-1 to TRBJ2-3; 8 bases align to TRBD1. CDR3 length: 14 residues. The germline gives CDR1 SQVTM, CDR2 ANQGSEA. V was clipped by 6 bases and J by 3 bases; unmatched bases: 8. As DNA, the CDR3 is TGCAGCGTGCGGACAGGGAGCATGACAGATACGCAGTATTTT. Translating gives CSVRTGSMTDTQYF.

This sequence joins TRBV5-1 and TRBJ2-1, with D possibly TRBD1 on 5 matching bases. The CDR3 length is 14 residues. The germline V gene encodes CDR1 SGHRS and CDR2 YFSETQ. V dropped 6 bases and J dropped 7 bases, with 17 bases sitting between them. The CDR3 DNA sequence: TGCGCCAGCAACGAAGGGGCCTCAAGTAATGAGCAGTTCTTC. Its protein is CASNEGASSNEQFF.

Of note for this clonotype: A read error may produce the germline difference seen at one junction end. The chain recombines TRBV5-1 with TRBJ1-1; D is perhaps TRBD1 (5 bases). The CDR3 covers 15 residues. CDR1 SGHRS and CDR2 YFSETQ come from the germline V gene. This CDR3 is CASSLEVSRGTGAFF. CDR3 DNA: TGCGCCAGCAGCTTGGAGGTGTCCCGAGGGACTGGAGCTTTCTTT.

V is TRBV28 and J is TRBJ2-5; 7 bases line up with TRBD2. The tail of the sequence fits TRBJ2-7 better, so the J call may be wrong. Per germline, CDR1 MDHEN and CDR2 SYDVKM. The CDR3 loop spans 13 amino acids. The CDR3 DNA sequence: TGTGCCAGCAGTTTAGGGGGGAGGGACGAGCAGTACTTC. Amino acid sequence: CASSLGGRDEQYF.